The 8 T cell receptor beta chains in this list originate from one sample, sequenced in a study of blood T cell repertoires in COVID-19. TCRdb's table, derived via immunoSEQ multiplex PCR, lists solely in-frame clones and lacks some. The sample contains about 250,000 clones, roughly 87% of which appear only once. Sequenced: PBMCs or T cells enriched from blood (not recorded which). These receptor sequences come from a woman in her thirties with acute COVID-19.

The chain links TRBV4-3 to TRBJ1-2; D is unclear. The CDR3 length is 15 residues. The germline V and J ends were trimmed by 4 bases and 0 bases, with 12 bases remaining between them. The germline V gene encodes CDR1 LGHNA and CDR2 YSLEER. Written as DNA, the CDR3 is TGCGCCAGCAGCCCCTTCGGGTTCTCTAACTATGGCTACACCTTC. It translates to CASSPFGFSNYGYTF.

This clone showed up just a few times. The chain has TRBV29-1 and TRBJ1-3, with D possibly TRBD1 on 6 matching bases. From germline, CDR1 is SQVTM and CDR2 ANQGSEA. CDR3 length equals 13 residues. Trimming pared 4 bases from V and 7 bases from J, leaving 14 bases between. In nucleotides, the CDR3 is TGCAGCGTTGCTTCTCAGGGGCGGAACACCATATATTTT. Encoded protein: CSVASQGRNTIYF.

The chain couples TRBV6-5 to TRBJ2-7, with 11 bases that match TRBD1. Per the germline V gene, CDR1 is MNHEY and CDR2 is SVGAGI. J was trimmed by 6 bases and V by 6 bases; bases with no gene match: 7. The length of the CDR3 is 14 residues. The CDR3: CASRGTGGIREQYF. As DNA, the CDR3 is TGTGCCAGCAGAGGGACAGGGGGGATTCGCGAGCAGTACTTC.

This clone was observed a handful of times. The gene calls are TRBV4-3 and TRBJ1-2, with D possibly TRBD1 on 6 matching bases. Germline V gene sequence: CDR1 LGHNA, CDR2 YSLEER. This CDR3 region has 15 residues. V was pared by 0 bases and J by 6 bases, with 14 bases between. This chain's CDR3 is CASSQDSGQGNGYTF. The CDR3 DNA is TGCGCCAGCAGCCAAGATTCGGGGCAGGGGAATGGCTACACCTTC.

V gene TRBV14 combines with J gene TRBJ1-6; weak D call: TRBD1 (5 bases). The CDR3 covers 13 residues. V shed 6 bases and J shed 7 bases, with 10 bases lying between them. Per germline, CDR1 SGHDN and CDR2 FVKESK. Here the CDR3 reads CASSRTRNSPLHF. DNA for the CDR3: TGTGCCAGCAGTCGGACACGGAATTCACCCCTCCACTTT.

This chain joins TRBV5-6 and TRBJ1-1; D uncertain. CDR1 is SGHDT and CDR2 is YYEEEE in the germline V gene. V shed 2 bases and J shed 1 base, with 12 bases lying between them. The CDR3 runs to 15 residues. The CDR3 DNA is TGTGCCAGCAGCTTTCGAGGGTCGCAGAACACTGAAGCTTTCTTT. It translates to CASSFRGSQNTEAFF. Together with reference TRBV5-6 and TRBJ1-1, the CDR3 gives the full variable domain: DAGVTQSPTHLIKTRGQQVTLRCSPKSGHDTVSWYQQALGQGPQFIFQYYEEEERQRGNFPDRFSGHQFPNYSSELNVNALLLGDSALYLCASSFRGSQNTEAFFGQGTRLTVV.

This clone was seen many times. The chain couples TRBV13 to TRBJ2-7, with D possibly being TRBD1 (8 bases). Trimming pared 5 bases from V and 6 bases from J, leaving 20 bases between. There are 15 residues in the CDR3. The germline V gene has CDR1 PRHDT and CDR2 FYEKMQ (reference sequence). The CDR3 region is CASSLRRTGGGEQYF. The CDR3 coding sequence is TGTGCCAGCAGCCTGCGTCGAACAGGGGGGGGCGAGCAGTACTTC.

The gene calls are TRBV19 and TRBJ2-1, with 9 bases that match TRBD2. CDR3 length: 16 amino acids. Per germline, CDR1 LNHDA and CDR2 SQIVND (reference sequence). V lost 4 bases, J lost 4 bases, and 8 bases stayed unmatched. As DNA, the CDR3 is TGTGCCAGTAGTACAAACGGACTAGCGCAGTACAATGAGCAGTTCTTC. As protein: CASSTNGLAQYNEQFF. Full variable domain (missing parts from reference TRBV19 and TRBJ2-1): DGGITQSPKYLFRKEGQNVTLSCEQNLNHDAMYWYRQDPGQGLRLIYYSQIVNDFQKGDIAEGYSVSREKKESFPLTVTSAQKNPTAFYLCASSTNGLAQYNEQFFGPGTRLTVL.